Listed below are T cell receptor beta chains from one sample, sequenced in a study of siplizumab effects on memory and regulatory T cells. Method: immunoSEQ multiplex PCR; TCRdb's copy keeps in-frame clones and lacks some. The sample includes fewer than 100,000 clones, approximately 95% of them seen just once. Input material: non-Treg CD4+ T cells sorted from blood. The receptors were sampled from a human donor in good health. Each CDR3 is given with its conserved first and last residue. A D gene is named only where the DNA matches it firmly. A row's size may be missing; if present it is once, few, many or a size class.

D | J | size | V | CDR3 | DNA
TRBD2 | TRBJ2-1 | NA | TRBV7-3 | CASSLHSGRVNEQFF | TGTGCCAGCAGCCTCCATAGCGGGAGGGTTAATGAGCAGTTCTTC
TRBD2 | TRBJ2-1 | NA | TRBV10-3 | CAISAASGFYNEQFF | TGTGCCATCAGTGCCGCTAGCGGGTTCTACAATGAGCAGTTCTTC
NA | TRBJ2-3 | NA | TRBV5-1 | CASSFGGTDTQYF | TGCGCCAGCAGCTTTGGGGGGACAGATACGCAGTATTTT
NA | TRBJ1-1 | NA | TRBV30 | CAWSPIHEWATEAFF | TGTGCCTGGAGCCCGATACACGAATGGGCCACTGAAGCTTTCTTT
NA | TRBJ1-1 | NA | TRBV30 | CAWSVRRIGTEAFF | TGTGCCTGGAGTGTACGGAGGATAGGAACTGAAGCTTTCTTT
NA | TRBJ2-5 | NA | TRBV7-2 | CASSSTGGGVSETQYF | TGTGCCAGCAGTTCCACTGGTGGGGGAGTGTCAGAGACCCAGTACTTC
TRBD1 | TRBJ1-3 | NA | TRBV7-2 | CASSRTGAGNTIYF | TGTGCCAGCAGCCGGACAGGGGCTGGAAACACCATATATTTT
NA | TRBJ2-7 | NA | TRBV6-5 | CASSPGRVGEQYF | TGTGCCAGCAGTCCCGGAAGGGTAGGCGAGCAGTACTTC
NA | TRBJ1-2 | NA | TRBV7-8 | CASSPRDPRPGGYTF | TGTGCCAGCAGCCCCCGGGACCCCAGACCGGGTGGCTACACCTTC
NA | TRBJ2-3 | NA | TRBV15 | CATSRETDTQYF | TGTGCCACCAGCAGAGAGACAGATACGCAGTATTTT
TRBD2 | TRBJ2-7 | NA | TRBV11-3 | CASSLVAGAPVEQYF | TGTGCCAGCAGCTTAGTTGCGGGAGCTCCGGTGGAGCAGTACTTC
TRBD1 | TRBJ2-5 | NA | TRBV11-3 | CASSHTTDRGQETQYF | TGTGCCAGCAGCCATACCACCGACAGGGGCCAAGAGACCCAGTACTTC
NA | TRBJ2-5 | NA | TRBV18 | CASSPPQYQETQYF | TGTGCCAGCTCACCACCCCAGTACCAAGAGACCCAGTACTTC
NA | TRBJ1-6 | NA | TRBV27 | CASSLMGSPLHF | TGTGCCAGCAGTTTAATGGGTTCACCCCTCCACTTT
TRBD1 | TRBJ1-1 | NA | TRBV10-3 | CAISELGTGVGTEAFF | TGTGCCATCAGTGAGTTGGGGACAGGGGTCGGCACTGAAGCTTTCTTT
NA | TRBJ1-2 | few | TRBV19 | CASSTGRGYGYTF | TGTGCCAGTAGTACCGGCAGAGGCTATGGCTACACCTTC
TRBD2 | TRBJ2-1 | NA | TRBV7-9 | CASSYSGGPSPEQFF | TGTGCCAGCAGCTACAGCGGGGGGCCATCTCCTGAGCAGTTCTTC
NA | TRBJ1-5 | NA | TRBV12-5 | CASGFGQGSNQPQHF | TGTGCTAGTGGTTTTGGGCAGGGAAGCAATCAGCCCCAGCATTTT
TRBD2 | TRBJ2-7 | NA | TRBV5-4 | CASSRTSGRASEQYF | TGTGCCAGCAGTCGGACTAGCGGGAGAGCTAGCGAGCAGTACTTC
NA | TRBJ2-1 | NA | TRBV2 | CASGGAYRDEQFF | TGTGCCAGCGGTGGCGCTTATCGCGATGAGCAGTTCTTC
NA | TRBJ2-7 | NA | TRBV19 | CASSRRGQEYEQYF | TGTGCCAGTAGTAGGAGGGGCCAAGAGTACGAGCAGTACTTC
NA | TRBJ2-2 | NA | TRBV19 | CASSMAAGELFF | TGTGCCAGTAGTATGGCAGCCGGGGAGCTGTTTTTT
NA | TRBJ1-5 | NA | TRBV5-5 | CASSPHGASPNQPQHF | TGTGCCAGCAGCCCCCACGGGGCATCACCCAATCAGCCCCAGCATTTT
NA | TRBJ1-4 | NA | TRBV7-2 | CASSRGAVGEKLFF | TGTGCCAGCAGCAGGGGGGCGGTTGGTGAAAAACTGTTTTTT
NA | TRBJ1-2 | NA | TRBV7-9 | CASSFVPRGAYMGGYTF | TGTGCCAGCAGCTTCGTACCCCGGGGGGCCTATATGGGTGGCTACACCTTC
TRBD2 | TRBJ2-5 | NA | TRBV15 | CATSRAVGGQETQYF | TGTGCCACCAGCAGAGCAGTGGGAGGGCAAGAGACCCAGTACTTC
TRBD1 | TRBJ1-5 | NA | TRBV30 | CAWSGGQGNQPQHF | TGTGCCTGGAGCGGGGGACAGGGAAATCAGCCCCAGCATTTT
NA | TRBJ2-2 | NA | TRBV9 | CASSVNEGEGIYANTGELFF | TGTGCCAGCAGCGTAAACGAGGGGGAAGGGATTTATGCGAACACCGGGGAGCTGTTTTTT
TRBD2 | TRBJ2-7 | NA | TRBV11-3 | CASSRTSSYEQYF | TGTGCCAGCAGCCGGACTAGCTCCTACGAGCAGTACTTC
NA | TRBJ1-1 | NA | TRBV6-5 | CASSYSEGMNTEAFF | TGTGCCAGCAGTTACTCGGAGGGGATGAACACTGAAGCTTTCTTT
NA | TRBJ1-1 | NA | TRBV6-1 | CASSTGMRTEAFF | TGTGCCAGCAGTACAGGGATGCGGACTGAAGCTTTCTTT
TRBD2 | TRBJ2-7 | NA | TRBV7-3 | CASSSGLAGAEQYF | TGTGCCAGCAGCTCGGGACTAGCGGGGGCAGAGCAGTACTTC
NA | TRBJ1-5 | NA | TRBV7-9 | CASSFASSEPQHF | TGTGCCAGCAGCTTCGCGTCTTCAGAGCCCCAGCATTTT
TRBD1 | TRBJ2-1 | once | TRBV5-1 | CASRLTGGSYNEQFF | TGCGCCAGCAGGCTTACAGGGGGCTCCTACAATGAGCAGTTCTTC
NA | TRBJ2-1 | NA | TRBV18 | CASSTLSGAGNEQFF | TGTGCCAGCTCAACTCTGTCGGGGGCGGGCAATGAGCAGTTCTTC
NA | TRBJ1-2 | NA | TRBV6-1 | CASSPNSDYGYTF | TGTGCCAGCAGCCCCAACTCAGACTATGGCTACACCTTC
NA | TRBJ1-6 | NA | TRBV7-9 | CASSLSSYNSPLHF | TGTGCCAGCAGCCTCAGCTCCTATAATTCACCCCTCCACTTT
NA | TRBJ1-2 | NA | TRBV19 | CASSMNGKNYGYTF | TGTGCCAGTAGTATGAACGGGAAAAACTATGGCTACACCTTC
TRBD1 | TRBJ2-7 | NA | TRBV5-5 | CASSSRDRGSYEQYF | TGTGCCAGCAGCTCACGGGACAGGGGATCCTACGAGCAGTACTTC
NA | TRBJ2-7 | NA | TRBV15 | CATSVAGIDYEQYF | TGTGCCACCAGCGTAGCCGGGATCGACTACGAGCAGTACTTC
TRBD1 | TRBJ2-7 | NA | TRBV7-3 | CASSLNGGTGSYEQYF | TGTGCCAGCAGCTTAAATGGTGGGACAGGGAGCTACGAGCAGTACTTC
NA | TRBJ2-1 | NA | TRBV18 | CASSFTREYNEQFF | TGTGCCAGCTCCTTCACTCGGGAATACAATGAGCAGTTCTTC
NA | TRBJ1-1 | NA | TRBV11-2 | CASSLDLVRDTEAFF | TGTGCCAGCAGCTTAGATCTGGTTCGGGACACTGAAGCTTTCTTT
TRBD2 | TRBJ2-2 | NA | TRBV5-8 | CASSLELAGLAGELFF | TGTGCCAGCAGCTTAGAACTAGCGGGACTGGCCGGGGAGCTGTTTTTT
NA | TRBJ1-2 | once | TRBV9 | CASRGSNYGYTF | TGTGCCAGCAGGGGGTCTAACTATGGCTACACCTTC
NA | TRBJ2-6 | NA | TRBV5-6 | CARFDLGANVLTF | TGTGCCAGGTTCGACCTCGGGGCCAACGTCCTGACTTTC
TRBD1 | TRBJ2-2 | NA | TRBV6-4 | CASRTGETGELFF | TGTGCCAGCAGGACAGGGGAAACCGGGGAGCTGTTTTTT
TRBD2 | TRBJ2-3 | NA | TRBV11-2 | CASSPRSRGAGDTQYF | TGTGCCAGCAGCCCGAGGTCGCGGGGGGCCGGAGATACGCAGTATTTT
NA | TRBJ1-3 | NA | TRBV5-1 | CASSLGTEGNTIYF | TGCGCCAGCAGCTTGGGGACGGAAGGAAACACCATATATTTT
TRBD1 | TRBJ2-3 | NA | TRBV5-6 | CASSAGQGIGTDTQYF | TGTGCCAGCAGCGCAGGACAGGGGATCGGCACAGATACGCAGTATTTT
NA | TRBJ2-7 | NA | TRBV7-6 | CASSLGGATLPYEQYF | TGTGCCAGCAGCTTAGGGGGGGCGACGCTGCCTTACGAGCAGTACTTC
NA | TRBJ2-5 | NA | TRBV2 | CASSVQETQYF | TGTGCCAGCAGTGTGCAAGAGACCCAGTACTTC
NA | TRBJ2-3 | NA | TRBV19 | CASSPGLGDTQYF | TGTGCCAGTAGTCCCGGACTGGGGGATACGCAGTATTTT
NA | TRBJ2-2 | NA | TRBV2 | CASRRQDANTGELFF | TGTGCCAGCAGGCGACAGGACGCGAACACCGGGGAGCTGTTTTTT
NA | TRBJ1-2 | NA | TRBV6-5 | CASRALEPRREATF | TGTGCCAGCAGAGCGCTGGAACCCAGGCGAGAGGCGACCTTC